This TCR beta chain appears in the sequencing data of a study of glioma-infiltrating T cells after dendritic cell vaccination. Across the study: Glioblastoma patients came from Phase I and II dendritic cell vaccination trials. Three intradermal dendritic cell vaccine injections were given every two weeks.

Study-wide results and caveats: Few patients contributed both blood and tumor specimens.

Trimming removed 0 bases from V and 9 bases from J, with 11 bases in between. The CDR3 totals 13 residues. Germline loops: CDR1 LNHDA, CDR2 SQIVND (reference sequence). Input was about 2 ug genomic DNA, or all available if less. Measured with immunoSEQ multiplex PCR; TCRdb has only the in-frame clones, and not every one. The sample shows more than 75,000 clones, 75% to 90% of them seen only once. About this clone itself: The antigen remains undetermined.

The time point here: after dendritic cell vaccination, including at tumor progression/relapse. The receptor was isolated from a human donor with glioblastoma. Sequencing used blood, obtained after dendritic cell vaccination. The chain has TRBV19 and TRBJ1-2, with D possibly matching TRBD1 (6 bases). The CDR3 region is CASSIEQGRSYTF. The CDR3 nucleotides read TGTGCCAGTAGTATAGAACAGGGCCGAAGCTACACCTTC.